A selection of T cell receptor beta chains follows, all from one sample in a study of STAT5B mutations in CD4+ large granular lymphocyte leukemia. TCRdb keeps only in-frame clones here, not all; method: immunoSEQ multiplex PCR. The table records tens of thousands of clones, about 86% of them present only once. Source material: CD4+ T cells from blood buffy coats. These receptors were collected from a human donor in good health. CDR3s include the opening cysteine and the closing phenylalanine or tryptophan. The D gene is left open where the match is weak. Not all rows give a size; the values are once, few, many and, for expanded clones, a class.

DNA: TGTGCCATCAGCCTCGAGGATAGCAATCAGCCCCAGCATTTT
CDR3: CAISLEDSNQPQHF
V: TRBV10-3
size: few
D: .
length: 14
J: TRBJ1-5

DNA: TGTGCCAGCTCACCACTGTCAGCGGGAGGTTACTCTGGGGCCAACGTCCTGACTTTC
CDR3: CASSPLSAGGYSGANVLTF
V: TRBV18
size: .
D: TRBD2
length: 19
J: TRBJ2-6

DNA: TGTGCCACCAGCAGACAGACAGGGTCCTATTCACCCCTCCACTTT
CDR3: CATSRQTGSYSPLHF
V: TRBV15
size: .
D: TRBD1
length: 15
J: TRBJ1-6

DNA: TGCGCCAGCAGCCAAGCGACTAGCGGGGGATGGAATGAGCAGTTCTTC
CDR3: CASSQATSGGWNEQFF
V: TRBV4-1
size: .
D: TRBD2
length: 16
J: TRBJ2-1

DNA: TGTGCCAGCAGCCCGCGACGGGGGGACGCCTACTACACAGATACGCAGTATTTT
CDR3: CASSPRRGDAYYTDTQYF
V: TRBV11-2
size: .
D: TRBD2
length: 18
J: TRBJ2-3

DNA: TGTGCCAGCAGCTCCGCCAGACAGGGTTTTGTTGGCTACACCTTC
CDR3: CASSSARQGFVGYTF
V: TRBV5-5
size: .
D: TRBD1
length: 15
J: TRBJ1-2

DNA: TGCGCCAGCAGCCAAGGTCCGGGGGCGAACGAGCAGTACTTC
CDR3: CASSQGPGANEQYF
V: TRBV4-1
size: .
D: .
length: 14
J: TRBJ2-7

DNA: TGCGCCAGCAGCCAAGAGGGGGACAGACTGTATGGAAACACCATATATTTT
CDR3: CASSQEGDRLYGNTIYF
V: TRBV4-1
size: .
D: TRBD1
length: 17
J: TRBJ1-3

DNA: TGTGCCAGCAGTGTAGGCGGGAGTGGGTACAATGAGCAGTTCTTC
CDR3: CASSVGGSGYNEQFF
V: TRBV2
size: .
D: TRBD2
length: 15
J: TRBJ2-1

DNA: TGTGCCAGCAACGCAGGCACAGATACGCAGTATTTT
CDR3: CASNAGTDTQYF
V: TRBV7-9
size: once
D: .
length: 12
J: TRBJ2-3

DNA: TGCGCCAGCAGCTTGTCCGTAGTTGGGACCCAGTACTTC
CDR3: CASSLSVVGTQYF
V: TRBV5-1
size: once
D: .
length: 13
J: TRBJ2-5

DNA: TGTGCCAGCAGCCCGACTAGCGGGGGGCGAGAGACCCAGTACTTC
CDR3: CASSPTSGGRETQYF
V: TRBV5-4
size: .
D: TRBD2
length: 15
J: TRBJ2-5

DNA: TGTGCCAGTAGTACCGGGACAAAGGTATCATATGGCTACACCTTC
CDR3: CASSTGTKVSYGYTF
V: TRBV19
size: few
D: .
length: 15
J: TRBJ1-2

DNA: TGTGCCAGCAGCCCCGGACAGGGTGGGACAGATACGCAGTATTTT
CDR3: CASSPGQGGTDTQYF
V: TRBV5-8
size: .
D: TRBD1
length: 15
J: TRBJ2-3

DNA: TGTGCCAGCAGCTTGTCCGGGACTACAGATACGCAGTATTTT
CDR3: CASSLSGTTDTQYF
V: TRBV7-3
size: .
D: .
length: 14
J: TRBJ2-3

DNA: TGTGCCAGCAGCTCCCCCCGGCAGGGCTTCGCTTTCTTT
CDR3: CASSSPRQGFAFF
V: TRBV13
size: few
D: .
length: 13
J: TRBJ1-1

DNA: TGCGCCAGCAGCTTGGGACAGGGAGACTATGGCTACACCTTC
CDR3: CASSLGQGDYGYTF
V: TRBV5-1
size: .
D: TRBD1
length: 14
J: TRBJ1-2

DNA: TGTGCCAGCAGCGGCGGGACTTGGAACAGCTACGAGCAGTACTTC
CDR3: CASSGGTWNSYEQYF
V: TRBV5-4
size: .
D: .
length: 15
J: TRBJ2-7

DNA: TGTGCCAGCAGCTTAGTTCAAGTCTACGGCGAGCAGTACTTC
CDR3: CASSLVQVYGEQYF
V: TRBV11-2
size: .
D: .
length: 14
J: TRBJ2-7

DNA: TGTGCCAGTAGTATCCGGGAGACCCAGTACTTC
CDR3: CASSIRETQYF
V: TRBV19
size: .
D: .
length: 11
J: TRBJ2-5

DNA: TGTGCCAGCAGTGAAGGGAAAACTGAAAAACTGTTTTTT
CDR3: CASSEGKTEKLFF
V: TRBV25-1
size: once
D: .
length: 13
J: TRBJ1-4

DNA: TGTGCCAGCACGCGGTCTAGCGGTACGCACTACGAGCAGTACTTC
CDR3: CASTRSSGTHYEQYF
V: TRBV2
size: .
D: TRBD2
length: 15
J: TRBJ2-7

DNA: TGTGCCAGCGGGGGAGGGCAGACCTATGGCTACACCTTC
CDR3: CASGGGQTYGYTF
V: TRBV6-1
size: .
D: .
length: 13
J: TRBJ1-2

DNA: TGTGCCAGCAGTGACAGGGGGGTCTCCAATCAGCCCCAGCATTTT
CDR3: CASSDRGVSNQPQHF
V: TRBV2
size: .
D: TRBD1
length: 15
J: TRBJ1-5

DNA: TGTGCCAGCTCACCGCCGACAGGGGGCATGAACACTGAAGCTTTCTTT
CDR3: CASSPPTGGMNTEAFF
V: TRBV18
size: .
D: TRBD1
length: 16
J: TRBJ1-1

DNA: TGTGCCAGCAGTTGGGCTTCTGGAAACACCATATATTTT
CDR3: CASSWASGNTIYF
V: TRBV6-6
size: .
D: .
length: 13
J: TRBJ1-3

DNA: TGTGCCAGCAGCGTAAGTAGCGGGAATGCCTACGAGCAGTACTTC
CDR3: CASSVSSGNAYEQYF
V: TRBV9
size: .
D: TRBD2
length: 15
J: TRBJ2-7

DNA: TGTGCCAGCTCCCCAGGGGGCTACTCCTACGAGCAGTACTTC
CDR3: CASSPGGYSYEQYF
V: TRBV18
size: .
D: TRBD1
length: 14
J: TRBJ2-7

DNA: TGTGCCAGCAGCTTATTACAGACGTACGAGCAGTACTTC
CDR3: CASSLLQTYEQYF
V: TRBV11-2
size: few
D: .
length: 13
J: TRBJ2-7

DNA: TGCGCCAGCAATCAGGGGGCAGGGGATACGCAGTATTTT
CDR3: CASNQGAGDTQYF
V: TRBV10-1
size: .
D: TRBD1
length: 13
J: TRBJ2-3

DNA: TGTGCCAGCAGACTTCGGGGGGCAGATACGCAGTATTTT
CDR3: CASRLRGADTQYF
V: TRBV7-8
size: .
D: TRBD2
length: 13
J: TRBJ2-3

DNA: TGTGCCAGCAGCTCACACCCCCGGGACAAACGCACGGCAGATACGCAGTATTTT
CDR3: CASSSHPRDKRTADTQYF
V: TRBV7-9
size: .
D: .
length: 18
J: TRBJ2-3

DNA: TGTGCCAGCAGCCCCCGGGACAGTTCTTCCTACAATGAGCAGTTCTTC
CDR3: CASSPRDSSSYNEQFF
V: TRBV5-6
size: .
D: TRBD1
length: 16
J: TRBJ2-1

DNA: TGTGCCAGCAGCACGACGGATTATGGCTACACCTTC
CDR3: CASSTTDYGYTF
V: TRBV5-6
size: .
D: .
length: 12
J: TRBJ1-2

DNA: TGTGCCAGCAGCTTATTGAGGAATGAGCAGTTCTTC
CDR3: CASSLLRNEQFF
V: TRBV11-3
size: .
D: .
length: 12
J: TRBJ2-1

DNA: TGCGCCAGCAGCCTATCCCCTGACAGGGGGCACACGCAGTATTTT
CDR3: CASSLSPDRGHTQYF
V: TRBV5-1
size: .
D: TRBD1
length: 15
J: TRBJ2-3

DNA: TGTGCCAGTAGTTTACAGGGGACTGGAAACACCATATATTTT
CDR3: CASSLQGTGNTIYF
V: TRBV19
size: once
D: TRBD1
length: 14
J: TRBJ1-3

DNA: TGTGCCAGCAGCGCTTCCATCGGCAATCAGCCCCAGCATTTT
CDR3: CASSASIGNQPQHF
V: TRBV6-4
size: .
D: .
length: 14
J: TRBJ1-5

DNA: TGTGCCAGCAGTGAAAGGGTCGGCAGTTCGACTAACTATGGCTACACCTTC
CDR3: CASSERVGSSTNYGYTF
V: TRBV6-1
size: .
D: .
length: 17
J: TRBJ1-2

DNA: TGTGCCAGCAGTGAAGAAGCGGGCCTTACCGGGGAGCTGTTTTTT
CDR3: CASSEEAGLTGELFF
V: TRBV6-1
size: .
D: .
length: 15
J: TRBJ2-2

DNA: TGTGCCTGGAGTAGGGGTTCAATTAGCAATCAGCCCCAGCATTTT
CDR3: CAWSRGSISNQPQHF
V: TRBV30
size: .
D: .
length: 15
J: TRBJ1-5

DNA: TGTGCCAGCAGACAGGGAAACTACGAGCAGTACTTC
CDR3: CASRQGNYEQYF
V: TRBV6-6
size: few
D: .
length: 12
J: TRBJ2-7

DNA: TGTGCCTGGACTGAGGGACTCGTCTGGTACGAGCAGTACTTC
CDR3: CAWTEGLVWYEQYF
V: TRBV30
size: .
D: .
length: 14
J: TRBJ2-7

DNA: TGTGCCAGCAGCTTGACTAGCGGGGTATACAATGAGCAGTTCTTC
CDR3: CASSLTSGVYNEQFF
V: TRBV5-4
size: .
D: TRBD2
length: 15
J: TRBJ2-1

DNA: TGTGCCAGCAGCCCACTGGGGGCGGCACATGGCTACACCTTC
CDR3: CASSPLGAAHGYTF
V: TRBV11-3
size: .
D: .
length: 14
J: TRBJ1-2

DNA: TGTGCCAGCAGGGCGGCCCTGCAGGGGCATGGCTACACCTTC
CDR3: CASRAALQGHGYTF
V: TRBV27
size: .
D: .
length: 14
J: TRBJ1-2

DNA: TGTGCCAGCTCACCGAGTCCGAACACCGGGGAGCTGTTTTTT
CDR3: CASSPSPNTGELFF
V: TRBV18
size: .
D: .
length: 14
J: TRBJ2-2